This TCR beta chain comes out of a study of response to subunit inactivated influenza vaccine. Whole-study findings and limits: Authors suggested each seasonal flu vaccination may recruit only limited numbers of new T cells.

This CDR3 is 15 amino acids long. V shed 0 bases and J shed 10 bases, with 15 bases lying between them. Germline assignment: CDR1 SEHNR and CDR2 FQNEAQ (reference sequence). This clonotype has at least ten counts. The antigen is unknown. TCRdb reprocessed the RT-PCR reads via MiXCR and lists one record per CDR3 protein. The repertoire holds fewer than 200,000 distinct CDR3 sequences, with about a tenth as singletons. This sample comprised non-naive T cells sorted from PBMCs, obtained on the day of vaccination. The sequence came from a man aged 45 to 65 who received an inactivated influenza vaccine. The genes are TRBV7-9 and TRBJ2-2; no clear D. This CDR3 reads CASSLARGNLEELFF. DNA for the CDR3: TGTGCCAGCAGCTTAGCGCGAGGAAACTTGGAGGAGCTGTTTTTT. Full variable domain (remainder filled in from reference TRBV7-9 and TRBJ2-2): DTGVSQNPRHKITKRGQNVTFRCDPISEHNRLYWYRQTLGQGPEFLTYFQNEAQLEKSRLLSDRFSAERPKGSFSTLEIQRTEQGDSAMYLCASSLARGNLEELFFGEGSRLTVL.